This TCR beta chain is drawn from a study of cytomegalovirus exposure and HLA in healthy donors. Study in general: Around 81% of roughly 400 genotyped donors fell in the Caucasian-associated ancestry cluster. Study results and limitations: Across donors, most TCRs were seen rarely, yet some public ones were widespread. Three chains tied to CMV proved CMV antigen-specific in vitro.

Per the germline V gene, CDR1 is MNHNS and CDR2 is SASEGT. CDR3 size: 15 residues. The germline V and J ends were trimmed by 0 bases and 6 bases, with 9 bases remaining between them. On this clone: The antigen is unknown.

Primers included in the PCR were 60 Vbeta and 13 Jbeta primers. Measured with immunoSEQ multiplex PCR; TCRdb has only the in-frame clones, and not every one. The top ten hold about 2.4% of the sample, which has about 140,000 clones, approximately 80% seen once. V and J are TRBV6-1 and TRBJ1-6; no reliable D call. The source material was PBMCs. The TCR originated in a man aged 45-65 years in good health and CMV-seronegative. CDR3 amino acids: CASSEASTLNSPLHF. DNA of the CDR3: TGTGCCAGCAGTGAAGCTTCTACCCTTAATTCACCCCTCCACTTT.